The present T cell receptor beta chain was sequenced within a study of T cells in localized non-small cell lung cancer. Germline V gene data show CDR1 as SGHAT and CDR2 as FQNNGV. The CDR3 runs to 14 residues. V dropped 4 bases and J dropped 6; count of bases not matched to a gene: 8. The data were produced by immunoSEQ multiplex PCR, yet TCRdb's version contains in-frame clones alone and is incomplete. The table has 75,000 to 95,000 clones, about 87% seen once. The source was peripheral blood, collected before any cancer treatment. This chain uses TRBV11-2 with TRBJ1-1; 7 bases are a match to TRBD1. This receptor was obtained from a man aged 35 to 70 with stage I squamous cell lung carcinoma. The CDR3 nucleotides are TGTGCCAGCAGCTCAAACAGGGGTTTTCCTGAAGCTTTCTTT. Translating it yields CASSSNRGFPEAFF.